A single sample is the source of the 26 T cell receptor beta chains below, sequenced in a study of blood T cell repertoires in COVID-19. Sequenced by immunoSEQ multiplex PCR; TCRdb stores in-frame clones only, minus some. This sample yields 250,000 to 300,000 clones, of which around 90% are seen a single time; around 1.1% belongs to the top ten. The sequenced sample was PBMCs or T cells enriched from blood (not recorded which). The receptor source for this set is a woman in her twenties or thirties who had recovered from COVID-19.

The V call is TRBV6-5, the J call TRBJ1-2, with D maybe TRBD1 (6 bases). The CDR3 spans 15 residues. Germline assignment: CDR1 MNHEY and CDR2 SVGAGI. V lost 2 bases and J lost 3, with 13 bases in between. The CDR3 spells CASSYGPRTDYGYTF. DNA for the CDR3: TGTGCCAGCAGTTACGGACCGCGGACAGACTATGGCTACACCTTC.

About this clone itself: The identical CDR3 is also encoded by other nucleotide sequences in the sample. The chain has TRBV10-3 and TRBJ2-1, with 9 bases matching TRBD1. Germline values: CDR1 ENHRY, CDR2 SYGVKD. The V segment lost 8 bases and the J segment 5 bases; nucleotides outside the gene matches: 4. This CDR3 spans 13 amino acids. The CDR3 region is CAIEGQGNNEQFF. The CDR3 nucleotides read TGTGCCATCGAGGGACAGGGTAACAATGAGCAGTTCTTC.

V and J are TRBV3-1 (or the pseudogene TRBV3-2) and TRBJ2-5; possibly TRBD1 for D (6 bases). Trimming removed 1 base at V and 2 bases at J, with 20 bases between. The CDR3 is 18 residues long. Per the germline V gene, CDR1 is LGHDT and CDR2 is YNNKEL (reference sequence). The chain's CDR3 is CASSQVGRGSQLQETQYF. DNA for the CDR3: TGTGCCAGCAGCCAAGTGGGTAGGGGGAGCCAACTTCAAGAGACCCAGTACTTC.

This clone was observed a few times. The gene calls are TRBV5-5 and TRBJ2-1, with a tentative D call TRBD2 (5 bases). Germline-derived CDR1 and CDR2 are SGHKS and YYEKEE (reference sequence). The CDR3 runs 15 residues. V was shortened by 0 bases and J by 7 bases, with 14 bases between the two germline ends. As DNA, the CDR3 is TGTGCCAGCAGCTTGGTGGCTAGCTCTAGGAATGAGCAGTTCTTC. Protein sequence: CASSLVASSRNEQFF.

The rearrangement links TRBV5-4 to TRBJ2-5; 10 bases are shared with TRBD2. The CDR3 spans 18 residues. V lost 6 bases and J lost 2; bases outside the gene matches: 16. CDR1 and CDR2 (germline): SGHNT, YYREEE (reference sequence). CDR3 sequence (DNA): TGTGCCAGCACTACAGTCGGAGCGGGAGGGCGGAAGCAAGAGACCCAGTACTTC. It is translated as CASTTVGAGGRKQETQYF. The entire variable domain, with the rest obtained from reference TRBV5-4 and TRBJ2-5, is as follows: ETGVTQSPTHLIKTRGQQVTLRCSSQSGHNTVSWYQQALGQGPQFIFQYYREEENGRGNFPPRFSGLQFPNYSSELNVNALELDDSALYLCASTTVGAGGRKQETQYFGPGTRLLVL.

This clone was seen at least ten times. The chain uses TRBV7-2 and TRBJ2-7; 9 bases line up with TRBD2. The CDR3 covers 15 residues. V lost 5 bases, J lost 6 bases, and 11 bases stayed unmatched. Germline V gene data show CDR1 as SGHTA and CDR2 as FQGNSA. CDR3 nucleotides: TGTGCCAGCAGCCTTGGAGCGGGAGGATGGGTCGAGCAGTACTTC. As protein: CASSLGAGGWVEQYF.

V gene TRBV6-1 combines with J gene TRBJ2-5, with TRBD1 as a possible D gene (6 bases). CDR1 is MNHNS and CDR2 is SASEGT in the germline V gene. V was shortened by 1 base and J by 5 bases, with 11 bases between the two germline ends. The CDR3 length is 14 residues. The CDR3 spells CASSEVQGGETQYF. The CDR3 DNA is TGTGCCAGCAGTGAAGTACAGGGTGGTGAGACCCAGTACTTC.

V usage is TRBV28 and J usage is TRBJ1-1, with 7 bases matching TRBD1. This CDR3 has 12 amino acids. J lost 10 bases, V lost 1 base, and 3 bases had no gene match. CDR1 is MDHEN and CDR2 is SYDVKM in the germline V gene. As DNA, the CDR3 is TGTGCCAGCAGTTTATCGACAGGGATAGCTTTCTTT. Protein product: CASSLSTGIAFF.

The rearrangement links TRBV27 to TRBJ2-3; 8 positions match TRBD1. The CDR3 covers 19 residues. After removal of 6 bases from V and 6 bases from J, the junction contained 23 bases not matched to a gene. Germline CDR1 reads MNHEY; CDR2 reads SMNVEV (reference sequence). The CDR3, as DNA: TGTGCCAGCAGCAAAACTCGGGACAGGCTACTGAGCACGGAGGATACGCAGTATTTT. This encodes CASSKTRDRLLSTEDTQYF.

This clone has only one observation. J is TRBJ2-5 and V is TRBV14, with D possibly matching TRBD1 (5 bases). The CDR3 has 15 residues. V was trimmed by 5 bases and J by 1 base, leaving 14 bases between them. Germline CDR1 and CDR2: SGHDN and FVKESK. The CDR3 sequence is CASSYYQGAQETQYF. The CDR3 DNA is TGTGCCAGCAGCTATTATCAGGGCGCCCAAGAGACCCAGTACTTC.

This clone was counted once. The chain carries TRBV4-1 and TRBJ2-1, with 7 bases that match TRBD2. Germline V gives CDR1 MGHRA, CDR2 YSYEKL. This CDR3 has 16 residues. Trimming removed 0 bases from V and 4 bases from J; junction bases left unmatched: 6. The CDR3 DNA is TGCGCCAGCAGCCAAGATCGTGGACTAGATTACAATGAGCAGTTCTTC. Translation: CASSQDRGLDYNEQFF.

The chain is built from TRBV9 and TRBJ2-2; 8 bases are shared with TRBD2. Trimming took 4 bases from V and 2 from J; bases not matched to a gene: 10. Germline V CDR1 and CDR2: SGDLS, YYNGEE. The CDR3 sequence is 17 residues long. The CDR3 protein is CASSPSIAGSNTGELFF. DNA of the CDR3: TGTGCCAGCAGCCCATCTATAGCGGGGTCTAACACCGGGGAGCTGTTTTTT. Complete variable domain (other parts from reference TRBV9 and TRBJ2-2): DSGVTQTPKHLITATGQRVTLRCSPRSGDLSVYWYQQSLDQGLQFLIQYYNGEERAKGNILERFSAQQFPDLHSELNLSSLELGDSALYFCASSPSIAGSNTGELFFGEGSRLTVL.

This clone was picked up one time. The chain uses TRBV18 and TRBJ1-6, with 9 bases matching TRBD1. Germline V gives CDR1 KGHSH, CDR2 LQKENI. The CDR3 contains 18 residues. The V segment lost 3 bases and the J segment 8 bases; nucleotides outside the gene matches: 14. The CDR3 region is CASSPLGQGTMADSPLHF. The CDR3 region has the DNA TGTGCCAGCTCACCTCTGGGACAGGGTACGATGGCTGATTCACCCCTCCACTTT.

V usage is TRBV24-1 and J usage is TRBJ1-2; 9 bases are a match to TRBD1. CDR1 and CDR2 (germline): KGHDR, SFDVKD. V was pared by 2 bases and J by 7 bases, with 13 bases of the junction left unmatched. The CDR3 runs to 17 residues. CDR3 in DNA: TGTGCCACCAGTGATTCGTCTAACAGGGGGCGCGGGGCTGGCTACACCTTC. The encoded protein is CATSDSSNRGRGAGYTF.

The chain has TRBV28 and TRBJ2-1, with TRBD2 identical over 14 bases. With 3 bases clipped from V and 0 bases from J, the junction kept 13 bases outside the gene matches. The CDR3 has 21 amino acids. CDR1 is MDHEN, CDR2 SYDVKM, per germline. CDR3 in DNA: TGTGCCAGCAGTTTGACTAGCGGGAGGGCCTCAACCTTTTCCTCCTACAATGAGCAGTTCTTC. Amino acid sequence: CASSLTSGRASTFSSYNEQFF.

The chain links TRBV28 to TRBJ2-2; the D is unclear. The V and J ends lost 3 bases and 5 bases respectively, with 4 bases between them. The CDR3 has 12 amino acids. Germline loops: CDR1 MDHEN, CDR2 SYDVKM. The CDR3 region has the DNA TGTGCCAGCAGTTTGTCGACCGGGGAGCTGTTTTTT. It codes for CASSLSTGELFF.

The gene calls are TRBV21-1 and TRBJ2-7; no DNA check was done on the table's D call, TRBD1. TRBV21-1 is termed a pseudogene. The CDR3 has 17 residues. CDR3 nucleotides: TGTGCCAGCAGAAAAAGACTCCGGGACAGGGGTTTTTACGAGCAGTACTTC. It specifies CASRKRLRDRGFYEQYF.

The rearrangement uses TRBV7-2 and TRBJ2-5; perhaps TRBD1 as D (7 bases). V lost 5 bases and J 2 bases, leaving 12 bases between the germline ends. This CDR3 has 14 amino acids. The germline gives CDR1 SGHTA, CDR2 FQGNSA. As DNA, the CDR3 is TGTGCCAGCAGCAGCAGGGGGGTTCAAGAGACCCAGTACTTC. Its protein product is CASSSRGVQETQYF.

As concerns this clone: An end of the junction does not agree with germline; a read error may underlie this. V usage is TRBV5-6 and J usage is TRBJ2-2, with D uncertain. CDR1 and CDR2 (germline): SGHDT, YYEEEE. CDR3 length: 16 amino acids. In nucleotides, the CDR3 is TGTGCCAGCACCTTGGCGGAGCAAGCGAACACCGGGGAGCTGTTTTTT. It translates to CASTLAEQANTGELFF.

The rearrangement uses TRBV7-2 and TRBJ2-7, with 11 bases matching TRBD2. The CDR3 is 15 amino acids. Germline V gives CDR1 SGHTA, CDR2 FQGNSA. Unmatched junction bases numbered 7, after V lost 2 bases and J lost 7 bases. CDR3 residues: CASSLLIAGGREQYF. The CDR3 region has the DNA TGTGCCAGCAGCTTACTAATAGCGGGAGGGAGGGAGCAGTACTTC.

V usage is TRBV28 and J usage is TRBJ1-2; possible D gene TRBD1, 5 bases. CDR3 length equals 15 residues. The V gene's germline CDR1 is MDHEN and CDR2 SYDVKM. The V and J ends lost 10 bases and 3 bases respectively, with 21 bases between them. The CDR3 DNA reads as TGTGCCACGCTAAGAGTTGGGGGAGGGGACTATGGCTACACCTTC. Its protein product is CATLRVGGGDYGYTF.

CDR3 protein: CASSSGGQGIEKLFF. The CDR3 DNA sequence: TGTGCCAGCAGCTCCGGCGGGCAGGGGATTGAAAAACTGTTTTTT. The rearrangement links TRBV11-2 to TRBJ1-4, with D possibly being TRBD1 (6 bases). Germline CDR1 reads SGHAT; CDR2 reads FQNNGV. Trimming took 4 bases from V and 7 from J, leaving 16 bases between them. The CDR3 length is 15 residues.

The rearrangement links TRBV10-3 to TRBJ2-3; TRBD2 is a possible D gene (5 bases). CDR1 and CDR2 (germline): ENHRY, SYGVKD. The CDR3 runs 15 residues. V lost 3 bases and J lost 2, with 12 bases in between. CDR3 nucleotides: TGTGCCATCAGTGACCAGCGGATTAACACAGATACGCAGTATTTT. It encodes CAISDQRINTDTQYF.

DNA of the CDR3: TGTGCCAGCAGGCTCGGGGACAGTGGGGACCTTTATCAGCCCCAGCATTTT. Translated, it gives CASRLGDSGDLYQPQHF. The V call is TRBV5-5, the J call TRBJ1-5; 7 bases are shared with TRBD1. The CDR3 totals 17 residues. The germline CDR1 and CDR2 sequences are SGHKS and YYEKEE (reference sequence). V shed 5 bases, J shed 5 bases, and the junction held 16 bases outside the gene matches.

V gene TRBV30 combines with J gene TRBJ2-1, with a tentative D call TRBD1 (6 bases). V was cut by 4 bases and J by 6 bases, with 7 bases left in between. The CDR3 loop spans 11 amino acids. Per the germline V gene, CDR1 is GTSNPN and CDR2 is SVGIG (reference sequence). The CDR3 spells CAWTQGNEQFF. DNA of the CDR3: TGTGCCTGGACACAGGGCAATGAGCAGTTCTTC.

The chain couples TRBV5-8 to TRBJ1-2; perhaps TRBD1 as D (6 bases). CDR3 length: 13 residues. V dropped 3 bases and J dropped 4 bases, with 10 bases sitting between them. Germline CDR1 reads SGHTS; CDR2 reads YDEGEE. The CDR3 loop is CASSSDSLYGYTF. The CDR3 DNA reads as TGTGCCAGCAGCTCGGACAGCCTCTATGGCTACACCTTC.